A selection of T cell receptor beta chains follows, all from one sample in a study of cytomegalovirus exposure and HLA in healthy donors. Clones were read by immunoSEQ multiplex PCR, and TCRdb kept only the in-frame ones, dropping some. The sample comprises about 130,000 clones, 74% of which are singletons, and roughly 6.3% rests with the top ten. The sample was PBMCs. The receptor source for this set is a woman aged 45-60 years in good health and CMV-seropositive. Both conserved end residues are trimmed from each CDR3.

V: TRBV6-5
CDR3: AGSYARQGTTEAF

V: TRBV7-9
CDR3: ASSFPGQGSYEQY

V: TRBV18
CDR3: ASSPSFGGKETQY

V: TRBV7-2
CDR3: ASSSGTLETQY

V: TRBV7-8
CDR3: ASSPTGGRRETQY

V: TRBV7-2
CDR3: ASSHPSGGAGELF

V: TRBV5-5
CDR3: ASSPTPGTRYQPQH

V: TRBV12-5
CDR3: ASGNTVSVTPAGTQY

V: TRBV7-2
CDR3: ASSLEGLSSYEQY

V: TRBV4-2
CDR3: ASSNGLAGFENNEQF

V: TRBV4-2
CDR3: ASSQDASGGSDEQF

V: TRBV7-2
CDR3: ASSLARSRGYT

V: TRBV11-3
CDR3: ASSAQRTGAYEQY

V: TRBV9
CDR3: ASSHWTGGSNEQF

V: TRBV5-1
CDR3: ASSLFGPPADTQY

V: TRBV19
CDR3: ASSPGGYTDTQY

V: TRBV10-3
CDR3: AISEVAEYGYT

V: TRBV6-5
CDR3: ASSRDRAGNTIY

V: TRBV6-1
CDR3: ASSLTRWEHNEQF

V: TRBV5-1
CDR3: ASSLVTGSGNTIY

V: TRBV15
CDR3: ATSRAGQNYGYT

V: TRBV19
CDR3: ASSIGGTGNTIY

V: TRBV6-5
CDR3: ASTQGISGPGYT

V: TRBV6-5
CDR3: ASSYAGMNTEAF

V: TRBV6-1
CDR3: ASSRDRVLRGYT

V: TRBV10-2
CDR3: ASMGLSSYEQY

V: TRBV29-1
CDR3: SVQGSYGYT

V: TRBV7-9
CDR3: SSSYGTGRGNTIY

V: TRBV10-3
CDR3: AIRREEPGQGF

V: TRBV7-8
CDR3: ASSLVLAGETQY

V: TRBV14
CDR3: ASSQGTGLTYEQY

V: TRBV5-8
CDR3: ASSLLSGANVLT

V: TRBV20-1
CDR3: SASRRGEAF

V: TRBV5-1
CDR3: ASSPGEISPLH

V: TRBV2
CDR3: ASLGSSGGTGELF

V: TRBV5-1
CDR3: ASSFSPGVMNTEAF

V: TRBV7-9
CDR3: SSSDRGPYEQY

V: TRBV7-2
CDR3: ASSLSRGQGELPLH

V: TRBV9
CDR3: ASSVSGLGNTIY

V: TRBV7-2
CDR3: ASTRERPTDTQY

V: TRBV6-5
CDR3: ASRRDSEKLF

V: TRBV30
CDR3: AWSWRALGEQY

V: TRBV11-3
CDR3: ASSLRVNNSPLH

V: TRBV5-4
CDR3: ASSLVLAGNNEQF

V: TRBV9
CDR3: ASSVEFTGNTIY

V: TRBV5-1
CDR3: ASSLGVETQY

V: TRBV2
CDR3: ASPGDRSSGGPYNEQF

V: TRBV29-1
CDR3: SVIRVNSYEQY

V: TRBV7-8
CDR3: ASSPLIYGGAGGYT

V: TRBV19
CDR3: ASSLNVGKGAF

V: TRBV7-9
CDR3: ASSSTRSREQF

V: TRBV29-1
CDR3: SVGEGGDEQY

V: TRBV19
CDR3: ASRTGSTGRPEAF